The 19 T cell receptor beta chains below all came from one sample that was sequenced in a study of blood T cell repertoires in COVID-19. The data were produced by immunoSEQ multiplex PCR, yet TCRdb's version contains in-frame clones alone and is incomplete. The table lists more than 120,000 clones, roughly nine tenths of them singletons. The specimen sequenced was peripheral blood. These receptors were obtained from a human donor in a cohort sampled during active COVID-19.

This chain connects TRBV3-1 (or the pseudogene TRBV3-2) to TRBJ2-7; 13 bases are a match to TRBD2. V lost 4 bases, J lost 4 bases, and 4 bases stayed unmatched. There are 15 residues in the CDR3. Germline assignment: CDR1 LGHDT and CDR2 YNNKEL (reference sequence). The CDR3 region has the DNA TGTGCCAGCAGCCGACGGACTAGCGGGGGATACGAGCAGTACTTC. Protein: CASSRRTSGGYEQYF.

CDR3 bases: TGTGCCATCAGTGGGGAGGTAGCCAAAAACATTCAGTACTTC. Protein sequence: CAISGEVAKNIQYF. V and J are TRBV10-3 and TRBJ2-4; D is perhaps TRBD2 (6 bases). V lost 4 bases, J lost 0 bases, and 7 bases lay in between. The germline CDR1 and CDR2 sequences are ENHRY and SYGVKD. The CDR3 extends over 14 amino acids.

This sequence joins TRBV12-5 and TRBJ2-2; D may be TRBD2 (5 bases). The CDR3 runs to 14 residues. V gave up 0 bases and J gave up 7 bases, with 9 bases separating them. CDR1 and CDR2 (germline): LGHNT, FRNRAP. The DNA for the CDR3 is TGTGCTAGTGGTTTGGTAAACAGCGGCGGGGAGCTGTTTTTT. It is translated as CASGLVNSGGELFF.

V and J are TRBV10-1 and TRBJ2-7; no clear D. This CDR3 region has 13 residues. V was pared by 2 bases and J by 3 bases, with 8 bases between. Per germline, CDR1 WNHNN and CDR2 SYGVQD (reference sequence). CDR3 in DNA: TGCGCCAGCAGTGAGGGCGGTGGCTACGAGCAGTACTTC. Amino acid sequence: CASSEGGGYEQYF.

V gene TRBV7-9 combines with J gene TRBJ1-2; a possible D gene is TRBD1 (6 bases). V gave up 6 bases and J gave up 2 bases, with 10 bases separating them. This CDR3 is 13 amino acids long. Germline values: CDR1 SEHNR, CDR2 FQNEAQ (reference sequence). The CDR3 region is CASRPTGNYGYTF. CDR3 coding DNA: TGTGCCAGCAGGCCCACAGGGAACTATGGCTACACCTTC.

This clone has only a few counts. This rearrangement joins TRBV18 to TRBJ1-2; D uncertain. Germline V gene data show CDR1 as KGHSH and CDR2 as LQKENI. The V gene lost 8 bases and the J gene lost 3 bases, with 13 bases spanning the gap. The CDR3 is made up of 13 amino acids. CDR3 sequence reads: CASADGLDYGYTF. DNA of the CDR3: TGTGCCAGCGCGGACGGACTAGACTATGGCTACACCTTC.

V is TRBV9 and J is TRBJ1-2; 8 positions agree with TRBD1. From germline, CDR1 is SGDLS and CDR2 YYNGEE. Losses at the gene ends were 4 bases for V and 7 bases for J; bases not matched to a gene: 15. This CDR3 has 16 amino acids. The CDR3 DNA follows: TGTGCCAGCAGCCAACGGGGTTCAGGGGGCACCCGTGGCTACACCTTC. Its protein is CASSQRGSGGTRGYTF.

A single count supports this clone. The chain joins TRBV7-2 to TRBJ2-2; D may be TRBD2 (5 bases). This CDR3 is 13 amino acids long. V lost 4 bases, J lost 7 bases, and 10 bases lay in between. Germline values: CDR1 SGHTA, CDR2 FQGNSA. The chain's CDR3 is CASSYGDFGELFF. CDR3 sequence (DNA): TGTGCCAGCAGCTACGGGGATTTCGGGGAGCTGTTTTTT.

The V call is TRBV11-1, the J call TRBJ2-5; TRBD1 aligns across 9 bases. The germline V gene encodes CDR1 SGHAT and CDR2 FQDESV (reference sequence). The ends lost 6 bases at V and 7 bases at J; junction bases unmatched: 9. The CDR3 totals 14 residues. CDR3 amino acids: CASRLQGALGTQYF. CDR3 in DNA: TGTGCCAGCAGACTACAGGGGGCTCTGGGGACCCAGTACTTC.

The chain uses TRBV6-5 and TRBJ1-5; 7 bases line up with TRBD1. J lost 1 base, V lost 9 bases, and 3 bases had no gene match. This CDR3 spans 13 amino acids. CDR1 and CDR2 (germline): MNHEY, SVGAGI. CDR3 DNA: TGTGCCAGTGACAGGGCGAGCAATCAGCCCCAGCATTTT. Translating gives CASDRASNQPQHF.

The J gene is TRBJ2-5, the V gene TRBV11-1, with D maybe TRBD2 (6 bases). CDR3 length equals 13 residues. The germline V gene encodes CDR1 SGHAT and CDR2 FQDESV (reference sequence). V was clipped by 4 bases and J by 7 bases, with 13 bases between them. DNA for the CDR3: TGTGCCAGCAGCTCGGGTCCGCGGGGGACCCAGTACTTC. It codes for CASSSGPRGTQYF.

This chain uses TRBV2 with TRBJ1-4; 8 nucleotides agree with TRBD1. J was trimmed by 8 bases and V by 5 bases; bases with no gene match: 10. CDR1 is SNHLY and CDR2 is FYNNEI in the germline V gene. This CDR3 is 15 amino acids long. CDR3 region: CASSLLQGGEEKLFF. In nucleotides, the CDR3 is TGTGCCAGCAGTTTACTACAGGGGGGAGAAGAAAAACTGTTTTTT.

The rearrangement joins TRBV12-5 to TRBJ1-3; maybe TRBD1 (5 bases). The CDR3 spans 16 residues. With 2 bases removed from V and 4 bases from J, the gap between germline ends came to 15 bases. Germline V gives CDR1 LGHNT, CDR2 FRNRAP. CDR3 region: CASGLLTVPPGNTIYF. The CDR3 nucleotides are TGTGCTAGTGGTTTGTTGACAGTTCCCCCCGGAAACACCATATATTTT.

This chain connects TRBV7-3 to TRBJ1-2; the D gene is possibly TRBD1 (6 bases). V lost 5 bases, J lost 4 bases, and 11 bases lay in between. Germline CDR1 and CDR2: SGHTA and FQGTGA. This CDR3 is 13 amino acids long. The CDR3 sequence: CASSQGGGYGYTF. Written as DNA, the CDR3 is TGTGCCAGCAGCCAAGGGGGTGGCTATGGCTACACCTTC.

V and J are TRBV27 and TRBJ2-3, with 10 bases identical to TRBD2. The V gene end was trimmed by 7 bases and the J gene end by 6 bases; junction bases not matched to a gene: 10. The length of the CDR3 is 15 residues. CDR1 is MNHEY and CDR2 is SMNVEV in the germline V gene (reference sequence). The CDR3: CASIGLAGAWDTQYF. The CDR3 bases are TGTGCCAGCATTGGCCTAGCGGGGGCTTGGGATACGCAGTATTTT.

The chain couples TRBV18 to TRBJ2-4; D gene uncertain. V was shortened by 5 bases and J by 5 bases, with 13 bases between the two germline ends. This CDR3 has 14 amino acids. The germline gives CDR1 KGHSH, CDR2 LQKENI. Written as DNA, the CDR3 is TGTGCCAGCTCAACCGCACGGAGCGAAAACATTCAGTACTTC. Its translation is CASSTARSENIQYF.

This sequence joins TRBV7-3 and TRBJ2-1; D perhaps matches TRBD2 (7 bases). Germline V gene lookup returns CDR1 SGHTA and CDR2 FQGTGA. Trimming took off 4 bases at V and 0 bases at J, with 19 bases between the two ends. This CDR3 spans 18 amino acids. The CDR3 spells CASSSRRGGESSYNEQFF. In nucleotides, the CDR3 is TGTGCCAGCAGCTCCCGCCGCGGGGGCGAAAGCTCCTACAATGAGCAGTTCTTC. The variable domain in full, with the rest retrieved from reference TRBV7-3 and TRBJ2-1, is GAGVSQTPSNKVTEKGKYVELRCDPISGHTALYWYRQSLGQGPEFLIYFQGTGAADDSGLPNDRFFAVRPEGSVSTLKIQRTERGDSAVYLCASSSRRGGESSYNEQFFGPGTRLTVL.

The chain has TRBV7-2 and TRBJ1-5; D is ambiguous. V lost 1 base and J 6 bases, leaving 7 bases between the germline ends. The germline CDR1 and CDR2 sequences are SGHTA and FQGNSA. This CDR3 is 13 amino acids long. DNA for the CDR3: TGTGCCAGCAGCTTAGTAAGAGGTCAGCCCCAGCATTTT. It encodes CASSLVRGQPQHF.

This chain connects TRBV19 to TRBJ2-6; maybe TRBD2 (6 bases). Germline CDR1 and CDR2: LNHDA and SQIVND (reference sequence). V was trimmed by 9 bases and J by 1 base, leaving 16 bases between them. The CDR3 extends over 16 amino acids. The CDR3 DNA reads as TGTGCCAGCACGGGGACTTCAAGATCTGGGGCCAACGTCCTGACTTTC. Its translation: CASTGTSRSGANVLTF.